Sequencing of this T cell receptor (beta chain) was carried out in a study of identical twins. Study results and limitations: Model-predicted out-of-frame TCR alpha sharing fell below observed values in monozygotic twins. Whereas memory repertoires showed no such difference, abundant cord blood beta clonotypes carried fewer insertions. Beta out-of-frame sequences displayed a weaker excess of sharing between twins.

One entry per CDR3 protein results from TCRdb running MiXCR on the 5' RACE reads. Of more than 1.5 million distinct CDR3 sequences listed, about 32% were seen once; the top ten hold over 0.25%. This clonotype was counted a few times. Its antigen is undetermined. The CDR3 extends over 14 amino acids. V was clipped by 6 bases and J by 1 base, with 11 bases between them. Germline V gene sequence: CDR1 MNHNS, CDR2 SASEGT. The chain links TRBV6-1 to TRBJ2-3, with D tentatively TRBD1 or TRBD2 (5 bases each). This TCR derives from a newborn girl in good health. The sequenced material came from cord blood. CDR3 nucleotide sequence: TGTGCCAGCAGGGACTTCAGGGGCACAGATACGCAGTATTTT. Translating it yields CASRDFRGTDTQYF.